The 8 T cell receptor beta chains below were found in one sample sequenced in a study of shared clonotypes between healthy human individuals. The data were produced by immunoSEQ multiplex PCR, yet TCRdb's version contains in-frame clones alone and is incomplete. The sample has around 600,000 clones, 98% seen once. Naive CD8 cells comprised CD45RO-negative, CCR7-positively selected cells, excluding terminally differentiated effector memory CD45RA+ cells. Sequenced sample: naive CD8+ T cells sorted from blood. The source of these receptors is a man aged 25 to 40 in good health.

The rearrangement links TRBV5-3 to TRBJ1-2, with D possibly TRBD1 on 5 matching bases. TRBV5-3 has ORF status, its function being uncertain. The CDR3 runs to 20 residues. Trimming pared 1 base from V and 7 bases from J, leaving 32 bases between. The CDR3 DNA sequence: TGTGCCAGAAGCTTGATAGGCCGGGGCTCCTTTAGAGGCAGCGGCGGTGGCTACACCTTC. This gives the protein CARSLIGRGSFRGSGGGYTF.

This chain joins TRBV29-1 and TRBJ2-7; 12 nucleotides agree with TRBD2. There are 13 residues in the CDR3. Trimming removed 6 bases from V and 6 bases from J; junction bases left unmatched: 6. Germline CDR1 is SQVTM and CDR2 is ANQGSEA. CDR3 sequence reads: CSVRLAGEVEQYF. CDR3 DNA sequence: TGCAGCGTCAGACTAGCGGGAGAGGTCGAGCAGTACTTC.

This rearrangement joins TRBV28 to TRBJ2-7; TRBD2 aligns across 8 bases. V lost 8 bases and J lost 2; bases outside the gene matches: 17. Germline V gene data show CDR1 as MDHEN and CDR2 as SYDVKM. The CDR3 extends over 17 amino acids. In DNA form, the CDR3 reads TGTGCCAGCCCCCCGGGACTGGTAGCGGGAACTCCCTACGAGCAGTACTTC. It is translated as CASPPGLVAGTPYEQYF.

The CDR3 sequence is CASSPLSRVGPDTQYF. CDR3 in DNA: TGTGCCAGCAGTCCCCTCTCGCGCGTGGGGCCAGATACGCAGTATTTT. The gene calls are TRBV9 and TRBJ2-3; D possibly corresponds to TRBD1 (5 bases). The length of the CDR3 is 16 residues. V was pared by 5 bases and J by 4 bases, with 20 bases between. Germline V gene sequence: CDR1 SGDLS, CDR2 YYNGEE.

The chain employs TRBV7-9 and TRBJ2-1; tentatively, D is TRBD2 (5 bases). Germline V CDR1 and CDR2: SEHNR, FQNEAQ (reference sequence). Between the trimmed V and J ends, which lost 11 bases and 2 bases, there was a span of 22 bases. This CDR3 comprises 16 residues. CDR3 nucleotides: TGTGCCTCTCGTAGCGCGGTAGCAGAACCCTACAATGAGCAGTTCTTC. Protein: CASRSAVAEPYNEQFF. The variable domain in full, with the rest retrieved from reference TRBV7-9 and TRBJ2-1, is DTGVSQNPRHKITKRGQNVTFRCDPISEHNRLYWYRQTLGQGPEFLTYFQNEAQLEKSRLLSDRFSAERPKGSFSTLEIQRTEQGDSAMYLCASRSAVAEPYNEQFFGPGTRLTVL.

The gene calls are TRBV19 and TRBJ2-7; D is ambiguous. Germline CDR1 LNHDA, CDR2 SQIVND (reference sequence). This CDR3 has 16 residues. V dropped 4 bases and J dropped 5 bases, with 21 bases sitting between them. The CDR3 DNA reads TGTGCCAGTAGTACCCTCTCGACCTCGGTATGGGACGAGCAGTACTTC. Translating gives CASSTLSTSVWDEQYF.

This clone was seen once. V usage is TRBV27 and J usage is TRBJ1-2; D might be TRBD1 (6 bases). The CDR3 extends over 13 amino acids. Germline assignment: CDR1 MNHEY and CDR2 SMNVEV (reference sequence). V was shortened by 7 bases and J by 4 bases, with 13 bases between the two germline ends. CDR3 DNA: TGTGCCAGCATGGGGCAGGGGCTCTATGGCTACACCTTC. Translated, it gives CASMGQGLYGYTF.

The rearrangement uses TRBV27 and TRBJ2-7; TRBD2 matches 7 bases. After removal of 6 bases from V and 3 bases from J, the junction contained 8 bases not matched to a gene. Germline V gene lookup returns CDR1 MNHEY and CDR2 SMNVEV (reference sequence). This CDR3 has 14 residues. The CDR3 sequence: CASSSFGGDYEQYF. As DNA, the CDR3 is TGTGCCAGCAGCTCTTTTGGGGGGGACTACGAGCAGTACTTC.